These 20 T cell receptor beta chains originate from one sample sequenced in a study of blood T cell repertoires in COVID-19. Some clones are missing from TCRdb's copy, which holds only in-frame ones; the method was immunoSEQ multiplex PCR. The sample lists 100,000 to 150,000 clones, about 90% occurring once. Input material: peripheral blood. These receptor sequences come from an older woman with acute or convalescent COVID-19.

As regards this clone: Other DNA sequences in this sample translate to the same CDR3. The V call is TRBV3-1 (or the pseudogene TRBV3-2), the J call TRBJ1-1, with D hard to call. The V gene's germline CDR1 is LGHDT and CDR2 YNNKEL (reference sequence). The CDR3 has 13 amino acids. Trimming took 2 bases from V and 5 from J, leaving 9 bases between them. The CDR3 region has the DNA TGTGCCAGCAGCCAACGAGGAGGGACTGAAGCTTTCTTT. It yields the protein CASSQRGGTEAFF.

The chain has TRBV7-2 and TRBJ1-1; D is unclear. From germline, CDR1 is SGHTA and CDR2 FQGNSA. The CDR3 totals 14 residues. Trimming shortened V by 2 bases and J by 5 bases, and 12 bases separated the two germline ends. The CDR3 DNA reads TGTGCCAGCAGCTTAATACCGGCAGGTACTGAAGCTTTCTTT. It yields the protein CASSLIPAGTEAFF.

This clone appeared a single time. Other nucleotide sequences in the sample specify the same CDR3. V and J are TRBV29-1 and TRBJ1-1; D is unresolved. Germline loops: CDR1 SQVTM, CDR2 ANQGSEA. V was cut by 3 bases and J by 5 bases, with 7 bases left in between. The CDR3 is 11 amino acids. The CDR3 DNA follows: TGCAGCGTTGATGGCGGAACTGAAGCTTTCTTT. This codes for CSVDGGTEAFF.

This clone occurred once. Here the CDR3 DNA reads TGTGCCTGGTCATCAGGGATGGATCAGCCCCAGCATTTT. Amino acids: CAWSSGMDQPQHF. The genes are TRBV30 and TRBJ1-5; TRBD1 is a possible D gene (5 bases). The CDR3 is 13 residues long. The germline V and J ends were trimmed by 5 bases and 5 bases, with 13 bases remaining between them. Germline V lookup: CDR1 GTSNPN, CDR2 SVGIG (reference sequence).

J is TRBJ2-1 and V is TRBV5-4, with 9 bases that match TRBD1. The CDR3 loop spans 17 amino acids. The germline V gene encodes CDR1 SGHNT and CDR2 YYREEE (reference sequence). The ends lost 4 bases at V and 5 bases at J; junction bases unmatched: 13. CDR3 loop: CASSGWTGTGRDNEQFF. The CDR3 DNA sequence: TGTGCCAGCAGCGGATGGACCGGGACAGGGAGGGACAATGAGCAGTTCTTC.

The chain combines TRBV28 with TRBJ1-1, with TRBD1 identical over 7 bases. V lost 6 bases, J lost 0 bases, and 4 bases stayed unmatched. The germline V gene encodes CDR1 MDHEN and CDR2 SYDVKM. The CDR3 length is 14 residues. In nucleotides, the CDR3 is TGTGCCAGCAGGCCGGGACAGATGAACACTGAAGCTTTCTTT. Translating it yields CASRPGQMNTEAFF.

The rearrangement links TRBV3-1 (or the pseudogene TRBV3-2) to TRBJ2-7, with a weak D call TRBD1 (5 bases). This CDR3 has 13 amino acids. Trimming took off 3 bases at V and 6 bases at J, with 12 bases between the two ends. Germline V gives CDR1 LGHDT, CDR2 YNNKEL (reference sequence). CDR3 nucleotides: TGTGCCAGCAGCCATCAGGGTGTTCGCGAGCAGTACTTC. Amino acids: CASSHQGVREQYF.

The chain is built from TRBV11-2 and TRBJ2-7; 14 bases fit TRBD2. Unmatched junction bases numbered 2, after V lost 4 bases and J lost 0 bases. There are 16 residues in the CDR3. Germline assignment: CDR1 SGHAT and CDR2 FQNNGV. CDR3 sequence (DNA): TGTGCCAGCAGCTCTGGACTAGCGGGAGGCTCCTACGAGCAGTACTTC. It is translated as CASSSGLAGGSYEQYF.

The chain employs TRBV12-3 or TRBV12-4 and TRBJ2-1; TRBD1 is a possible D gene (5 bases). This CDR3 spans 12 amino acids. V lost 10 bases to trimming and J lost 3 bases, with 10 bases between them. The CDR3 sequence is CATLGRYNEQFF. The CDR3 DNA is TGTGCCACCCTGGGGCGCTACAATGAGCAGTTCTTC.

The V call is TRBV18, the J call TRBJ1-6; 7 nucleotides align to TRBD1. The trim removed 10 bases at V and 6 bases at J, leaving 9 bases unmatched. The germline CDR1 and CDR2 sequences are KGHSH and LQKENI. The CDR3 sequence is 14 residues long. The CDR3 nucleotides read TGTGCCACAACAGGGGATGCCGTTAATTCACCCCTCCACTTT. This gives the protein CATTGDAVNSPLHF. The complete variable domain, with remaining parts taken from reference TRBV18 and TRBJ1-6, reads NAGVMQNPRHLVRRRGQEARLRCSPMKGHSHVYWYRQLPEEGLKFMVYLQKENIIDESGMPKERFSAEFPKEGPSILRIQQVVRGDSAAYFCATTGDAVNSPLHFGNGTRLTVT.

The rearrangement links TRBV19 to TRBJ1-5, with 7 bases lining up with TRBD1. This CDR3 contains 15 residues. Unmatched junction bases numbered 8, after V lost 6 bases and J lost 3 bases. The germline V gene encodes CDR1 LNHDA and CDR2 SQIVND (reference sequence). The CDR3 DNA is TGTGCCAGTAGCCGGGACAGAGGTATCAATCAGCCCCAGCATTTT. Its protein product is CASSRDRGINQPQHF.

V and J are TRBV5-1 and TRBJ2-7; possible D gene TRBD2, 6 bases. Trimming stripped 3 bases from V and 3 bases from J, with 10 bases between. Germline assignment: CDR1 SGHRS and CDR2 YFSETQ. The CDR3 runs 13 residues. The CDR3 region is CASSSSGSYEQYF. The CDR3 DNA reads TGCGCCAGCAGCTCCTCCGGGAGCTACGAGCAGTACTTC.

CDR3: CASSLRGVGGSTEAFF. CDR3 coding DNA: TGTGCCAGCAGCTTACGGGGCGTGGGGGGGAGCACTGAAGCTTTCTTT. The rearrangement links TRBV5-6 to TRBJ1-1, with D perhaps matching TRBD1 (5 bases). The V end lost 2 bases, the J end lost 4 bases, and 18 bases lay between the germline ends. The germline V gene encodes CDR1 SGHDT and CDR2 YYEEEE. This CDR3 is built from 16 residues.

The CDR3 DNA is TGTGCCAGCAGTTCCCCAACGGGACAGGGGGCGGGTGAAAAACTGTTTTTT. Its protein is CASSSPTGQGAGEKLFF. The chain uses TRBV28 and TRBJ1-4, with 12 bases aligning to TRBD1. The J segment lost 7 bases and the V segment lost 4 bases, leaving 10 bases of the junction unmatched. This CDR3 comprises 17 residues. The V gene's germline CDR1 is MDHEN and CDR2 SYDVKM.

The CDR3 loop reads CASSYAPENTEAFF. The DNA of the CDR3 is TGTGCCAGCAGTTATGCGCCCGAGAACACTGAAGCTTTCTTT. V gene TRBV6-5 combines with J gene TRBJ1-1; D is uncertain. Between the trimmed V and J ends, which lost 3 bases and 1 base, there was a span of 9 bases. The CDR3 runs to 14 residues. Germline V CDR1 and CDR2: MNHEY, SVGAGI.

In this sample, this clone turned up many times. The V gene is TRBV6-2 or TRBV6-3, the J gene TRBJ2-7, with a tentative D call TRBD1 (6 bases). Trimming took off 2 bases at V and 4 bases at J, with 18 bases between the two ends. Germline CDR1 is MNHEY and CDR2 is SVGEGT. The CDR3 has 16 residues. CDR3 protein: CASSYRSQGITYEQYV. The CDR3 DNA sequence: TGTGCCAGCAGTTACAGGTCACAGGGCATCACGTACGAGCAGTACGTC.

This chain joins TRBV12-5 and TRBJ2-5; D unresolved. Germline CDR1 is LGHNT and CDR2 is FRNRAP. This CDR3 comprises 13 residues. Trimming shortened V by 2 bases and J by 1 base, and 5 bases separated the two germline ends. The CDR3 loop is CASGLSVQETQYF. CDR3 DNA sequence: TGTGCTAGTGGTTTGTCAGTCCAAGAGACCCAGTACTTC.

The CDR3 region is CASSPLTGEGGYTF. CDR3 in DNA: TGTGCCAGCAGCCCCCTGACAGGGGAGGGAGGCTACACCTTC. The chain joins TRBV5-5 to TRBJ1-2; 8 positions agree with TRBD1. Germline trimming cut 4 bases from V and 8 bases from J; bases unmatched to any gene: 10. Germline CDR1 and CDR2: SGHKS and YYEKEE (reference sequence). The CDR3 contains 14 residues.

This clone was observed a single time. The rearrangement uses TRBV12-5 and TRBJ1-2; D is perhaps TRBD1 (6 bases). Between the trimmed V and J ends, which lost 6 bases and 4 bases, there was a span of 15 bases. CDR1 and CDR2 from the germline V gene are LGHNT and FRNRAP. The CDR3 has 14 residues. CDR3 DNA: TGTGCTAGTGGCCTCTTGGGACAACTCTATGGCTACACCTTC. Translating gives CASGLLGQLYGYTF.

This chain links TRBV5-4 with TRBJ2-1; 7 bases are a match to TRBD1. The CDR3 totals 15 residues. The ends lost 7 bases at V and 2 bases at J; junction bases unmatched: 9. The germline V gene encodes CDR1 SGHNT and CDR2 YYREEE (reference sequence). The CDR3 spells CASRPRTGPYNEQFF. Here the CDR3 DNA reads TGTGCCAGCCGCCCTCGGACAGGCCCCTACAATGAGCAGTTCTTC.